This T cell receptor (beta chain) was found in a study of a mutant IDH1 vaccine in newly diagnosed glioma. Study overall: Treated patients were roughly 62% male, about 38% female, mean age around 40 years. Earlier treatment was radiotherapy, temozolomide, or both, with most getting both.

In the case of this clone: Its cognate antigen is unknown.

Indicated time point: week 11, during vaccination. Every single dose of the vaccine, 300 ug of mutant IDH1 20-mer peptide, came with topical imiquimod. CDR3 size: 13 residues. With 8 bases clipped from V and 8 bases from J, the junction kept 5 bases outside the gene matches. The germline V gene has CDR1 ENHRY and CDR2 SYGVKD. The protocol was immunoSEQ multiplex PCR, while the TCRdb copy is restricted to in-frame clones and leaves out a portion. Counted here are 35,000 or so clones, roughly 80% occurring once; the ten biggest clones make up over 13%. Specimen: peripheral blood mononuclear cells (PBMCs), collected from a glioma patient whose treatment included an IDH1 peptide vaccine. The J gene is TRBJ1-4, the V gene TRBV10-3, with 10 bases that match TRBD1. The clonotype was recovered from a woman aged 30 to 39 with glioma. Some clones in this sample may be carry-over from other donors' samples. This CDR3 reads CAIGTGEGEKLFF. The CDR3 DNA follows: TGTGCCATCGGGACAGGGGAAGGAGAAAAACTGTTTTTT.